The 23 T cell receptor beta chains reported below all come from one sample, sequenced in a study of cytomegalovirus exposure and HLA in healthy donors. It was with 60 Vbeta and 13 Jbeta primers that the PCR ran. The repertoire was sequenced with immunoSEQ multiplex PCR; TCRdb's copy has only in-frame clones and lacks some. The table lists roughly 190,000 clones, around 78% of them singletons. The specimen was PBMCs. The receptor set was obtained from a woman in her twenties or thirties in good health and CMV-seropositive.

The chain recombines TRBV5-1 with TRBJ2-3, with no clear D. The V gene lost 0 bases and the J gene lost 0 bases, with 8 bases spanning the gap. The germline V gene encodes CDR1 SGHRS and CDR2 YFSETQ. The CDR3 has 15 amino acids. The CDR3 DNA reads as TGCGCCAGCAGCTTGGCCGTCAGTAGCACAGATACGCAGTATTTT. It specifies CASSLAVSSTDTQYF.

The chain has TRBV28 and TRBJ1-6; D is ambiguous. The germline CDR1 and CDR2 sequences are MDHEN and SYDVKM. This CDR3 is 16 amino acids long. V was cut by 2 bases and J by 10 bases, with 18 bases left in between. The CDR3 DNA reads TGTGCCAGCAGTTTAGTGACTGAGGGTTTTGGGTCACCCCTCCACTTT. Amino acids: CASSLVTEGFGSPLHF.

The gene calls are TRBV13 and TRBJ2-7; TRBD1 matches at 7 bases. Trimming at V came to 2 bases and at J to 2 bases, leaving 3 bases not matched to a gene. The CDR3 totals 14 residues. The germline gives CDR1 PRHDT, CDR2 FYEKMQ (reference sequence). The CDR3 region is CASSLSQGAYEQYF. The CDR3 DNA follows: TGTGCCAGCAGCTTATCCCAGGGGGCCTACGAGCAGTACTTC.

The chain couples TRBV15 to TRBJ2-5; 7 bases align to TRBD1. V gave up 3 bases and J gave up 5 bases; unmatched junction bases: 6. This CDR3 has 14 residues. Germline CDR1 reads LNHNV; CDR2 reads YYDKDF (reference sequence). This chain's CDR3 is CATSSLTQGETQYF. In DNA form, the CDR3 reads TGTGCCACCAGCAGTTTAACACAGGGGGAGACCCAGTACTTC.

V usage is TRBV9 and J usage is TRBJ1-3; weak D call: TRBD1 (5 bases). The CDR3 contains 20 residues. Germline-derived CDR1 and CDR2 are SGDLS and YYNGEE. Trimming took off 2 bases at V and 0 bases at J, with 24 bases between the two ends. In nucleotides, the CDR3 is TGTGCCAGCAGCGTTCTGCGGTTCCTCGACAGCGTACACTCTGGAAACACCATATATTTT. The encoded protein is CASSVLRFLDSVHSGNTIYF.

The rearrangement joins TRBV9 to TRBJ2-7, with D possibly being TRBD1 (6 bases). The CDR3 sequence is 16 residues long. In germline, CDR1 is SGDLS, CDR2 YYNGEE. Trimming shortened V by 4 bases and J by 3 bases, and 20 bases separated the two germline ends. CDR3 nucleotides: TGTGCCAGCAGCCCCGGGGACAACGTATTGGGCTACGAGCAGTACTTC. Translation: CASSPGDNVLGYEQYF.

The chain couples TRBV30 to TRBJ1-1; D is perhaps TRBD1 (5 bases). Germline CDR1 GTSNPN, CDR2 SVGIG (reference sequence). There are 15 residues in the CDR3. Between the trimmed V and J ends, which lost 3 bases and 6 bases, there was a span of 20 bases. The CDR3 DNA reads TGTGCCTGGAGGGTTACGGGGGGATCACAAGCTGAAGCTTTCTTT. Amino acid sequence: CAWRVTGGSQAEAFF.

The V gene is TRBV4-1, the J gene TRBJ1-4; D is ambiguous. This CDR3 is built from 15 residues. V lost 1 base, J lost 4 bases, and 10 bases lay in between. Germline assignment: CDR1 MGHRA and CDR2 YSYEKL. The chain's CDR3 is CASSQGWAINEKLFF. In DNA, the CDR3 is TGCGCCAGCAGCCAAGGCTGGGCCATTAATGAAAAACTGTTTTTT.

The CDR3 loop reads CASSFLSNQPQHF. The CDR3 region has the DNA TGTGCCAGCAGCTTCTTGTCGAATCAGCCCCAGCATTTT. The J gene is TRBJ1-5, the V gene TRBV5-4; no reliable D call. This CDR3 contains 13 residues. Looked up from germline, CDR1 is SGHNT and CDR2 is YYREEE (reference sequence). The ends were cut back, 2 bases at V and 4 bases at J, with 7 bases in the middle.

The gene calls are TRBV7-9 and TRBJ2-7, with 8 positions matching TRBD1. With V trimmed by 6 bases and J by 1 base, 8 bases remained unmatched. The germline V gene has CDR1 SEHNR and CDR2 FQNEAQ (reference sequence). This CDR3 contains 15 residues. CDR3 loop: CASSYTGQESYEQYF. The CDR3, as DNA: TGTGCCAGCAGTTACACGGGACAGGAGTCCTACGAGCAGTACTTC.

J is TRBJ2-1 and V is TRBV19; 10 bases are shared with TRBD2. The CDR3 extends over 14 amino acids. Unmatched junction bases numbered 5, after V lost 5 bases and J lost 7 bases. In germline, CDR1 is LNHDA, CDR2 SQIVND (reference sequence). CDR3 loop: CASSQREGWNEQFF. The CDR3 bases are TGTGCCAGTAGTCAGCGGGAGGGCTGGAATGAGCAGTTCTTC.

V and J are TRBV19 and TRBJ2-2; TRBD1 matches at 9 bases. J was trimmed by 6 bases and V by 8 bases; bases with no gene match: 10. Germline values: CDR1 LNHDA, CDR2 SQIVND (reference sequence). This CDR3 contains 15 residues. CDR3 residues: CASGRQGVTSGELFF. CDR3 in DNA: TGTGCCAGTGGGAGACAGGGGGTGACGTCCGGGGAGCTGTTTTTT.

The rearrangement uses TRBV5-1 and TRBJ2-7, with D perhaps TRBD1 (6 bases). Germline CDR1 is SGHRS and CDR2 is YFSETQ. The CDR3 contains 16 residues. The ends were cut back, 2 bases at V and 0 bases at J, with 15 bases in the middle. The CDR3 is CASSLKQGVSSYEQYF. In DNA, the CDR3 is TGCGCCAGCAGCTTAAAACAGGGTGTGAGCTCCTACGAGCAGTACTTC.

The chain uses TRBV5-1 and TRBJ2-3, with a tentative D call TRBD1 (5 bases). CDR3 length equals 16 residues. The germline V gene has CDR1 SGHRS and CDR2 YFSETQ. V was cut by 0 bases and J by 0 bases, with 11 bases left in between. The CDR3 nucleotides are TGCGCCAGCAGCTTGGTTACAGGCACGAGCACAGATACGCAGTATTTT. This encodes CASSLVTGTSTDTQYF.

V is TRBV7-9 and J is TRBJ2-5, with 8 bases matching TRBD1. The germline CDR1 and CDR2 sequences are SEHNR and FQNEAQ (reference sequence). With 6 bases clipped from V and 5 bases from J, the junction kept 11 bases outside the gene matches. This CDR3 has 15 amino acids. The CDR3, as DNA: TGTGCCAGCAGACGCGGACAGGGTATGAGGGAGACCCAGTACTTC. It encodes CASRRGQGMRETQYF.

The rearrangement uses TRBV5-6 and TRBJ2-1; 14 bases are a match to TRBD2. The germline gives CDR1 SGHDT, CDR2 YYEEEE. V dropped 0 bases and J dropped 5; count of bases not matched to a gene: 4. The CDR3 contains 17 residues. CDR3 loop: CASSLGLAGGFHNEQFF. The DNA for the CDR3 is TGTGCCAGCAGCTTGGGACTAGCGGGAGGGTTCCACAATGAGCAGTTCTTC.

The chain uses TRBV29-1 and TRBJ2-2, with D possibly being TRBD1 (6 bases). This CDR3 is built from 14 residues. Germline loops: CDR1 SQVTM, CDR2 ANQGSEA. V lost 5 bases to trimming and J lost 6 bases, with 16 bases between them. The CDR3 here is CSVQRARGSGELFF. The CDR3 DNA follows: TGCAGCGTTCAAAGGGCCAGGGGATCCGGGGAGCTGTTTTTT.

This clone occurred a few times. A read error may produce the germline difference seen at one junction end. The rearrangement uses TRBV7-9 and TRBJ2-7, with 7 bases aligning to TRBD1. The CDR3 extends over 16 amino acids. Germline V gene sequence: CDR1 SEHNR, CDR2 FQNEAQ (reference sequence). The CDR3 DNA follows: TGTTCCAGCAGCCCATCTGAGGACAGGCTTTACGACGAGCAGTACTTC. Protein product: CSSSPSEDRLYDEQYF.

V gene TRBV27 combines with J gene TRBJ2-3, with 8 bases lining up with TRBD2. This CDR3 is built from 17 residues. V was clipped by 0 bases and J by 4 bases; unmatched bases: 9. CDR1 and CDR2 from the germline V gene are MNHEY and SMNVEV (reference sequence). The CDR3: CASSLSGLSGAPDTQYF. Here the CDR3 DNA reads TGTGCCAGCAGTTTATCGGGCCTTAGCGGGGCCCCAGATACGCAGTATTTT.

V gene TRBV7-8 combines with J gene TRBJ1-2, with a tentative D call TRBD1 (6 bases). The CDR3 has 14 amino acids. Trimming took 6 bases from V and 11 from J, leaving 22 bases between them. The germline V gene encodes CDR1 SGHVS and CDR2 FQNEAQ. The CDR3 here is CASSLTTGADSYTF. CDR3 sequence (DNA): TGTGCCAGCAGTCTCACGACAGGAGCCGACAGTTACACCTTC.

J is TRBJ2-1 and V is TRBV10-3; D is possibly TRBD2 (6 bases). The length of the CDR3 is 14 residues. V dropped 6 bases and J dropped 1 base, with 10 bases sitting between them. In germline, CDR1 is ENHRY, CDR2 SYGVKD. The CDR3 loop is CAIRDGSSYNEQFF. The DNA of the CDR3 is TGTGCCATCAGGGACGGGAGTTCCTACAATGAGCAGTTCTTC.

The table lists this clone with a few counts. This chain uses TRBV7-8 with TRBJ2-4, with 7 nucleotides matching TRBD2. Germline V gene sequence: CDR1 SGHVS, CDR2 FQNEAQ. V dropped 0 bases and J dropped 1; count of bases not matched to a gene: 12. This CDR3 has 19 residues. CDR3 protein: CASSLAGRGFGGAKNIQYF. The CDR3 region has the DNA TGTGCCAGCAGCTTAGCGGGACGCGGATTCGGGGGGGCCAAAAACATTCAGTACTTC.

This chain connects TRBV4-1 to TRBJ2-2; 11 nucleotides agree with TRBD2. The CDR3 covers 20 residues. CDR1 and CDR2 (germline): MGHRA, YSYEKL. Unmatched junction bases numbered 15, after V lost 1 base and J lost 5 bases. CDR3 nucleotides: TGCGCCAGCAGCCAAGCAGGGGACAGCCCACTAGCGGGGGTAACCGGGGAGCTGTTTTTT. Protein product: CASSQAGDSPLAGVTGELFF.